Shown below are 5 T cell receptor beta chains from a single sample sequenced in a study of regulatory T cells in long-lasting Graves disease. Noted time point: persistent/refractory GD, antithyroid drugs over 5 years with positive TRAb. Extracted RNA from PBMCs served as the source of the TCR library. According to the study, TCR beta libraries were built with iRepertoire HTBI primers and CDR3-region Arm-PCR. TCRdb reprocessed the multiplex PCR reads via MiXCR and lists one record per CDR3 protein. The data show roughly 700,000 distinct CDR3 sequences, about 30% seen once. This sample comprised peripheral blood mononuclear cells (PBMCs), obtained when the disease was refractory, from a patient treated with antithyroid drugs. The receptors derive from a female donor with Graves disease.

The chain is built from TRBV6-1 and TRBJ2-7, with D perhaps matching TRBD1 (6 bases). Trimming left V 1 base short and J 0 bases short, with 10 bases between. Per the germline V gene, CDR1 is MNHNS and CDR2 is SASEGT. The CDR3 consists of 15 residues. The CDR3 nucleotides read TGTGCCAGCAGTGAAGACAGGGCGAACTCCTACGAGCAGTACTTC. The encoded protein is CASSEDRANSYEQYF.

This clonotype came up a few times. The V call is TRBV7-3, the J call TRBJ1-2, with a weak D call TRBD1 (5 bases). The germline CDR1 and CDR2 sequences are SGHTA and FQGTGA. The CDR3 is 16 amino acids. V was pared by 1 base and J by 4 bases, with 16 bases between. CDR3 coding DNA: TGTGCCAGCAGCTTAAAAGGTGGGGCCCCAGGCTATGGCTACACCTTC. This encodes CASSLKGGAPGYGYTF.

This chain links TRBV19 with TRBJ1-5, with 9 positions matching TRBD1. J was trimmed by 0 bases and V by 7 bases; bases with no gene match: 10. CDR3 length: 17 amino acids. Germline V lookup: CDR1 LNHDA, CDR2 SQIVND (reference sequence). The CDR3 nucleotides are TGTGCCAGTAAACATCTTTGGACAGGGGATAGCAATCAGCCCCAGCATTTT. Translating gives CASKHLWTGDSNQPQHF.

This clonotype was observed a few times. The chain carries TRBV29-1 and TRBJ2-7; D ambiguous. The CDR3 runs 11 residues. V shed 4 bases and J shed 6 bases, with 10 bases lying between them. Germline V gene data show CDR1 as SQVTM and CDR2 as ANQGSEA. The CDR3: CSVVRAREQYF. Written as DNA, the CDR3 is TGCAGCGTTGTTAGAGCTCGCGAGCAGTACTTC.

In its sample, this clonotype was seen a few times. The J gene is TRBJ1-5, the V gene TRBV6-1, with D possibly being TRBD1 (5 bases). V lost 6 bases to trimming and J lost 2 bases, with 17 bases between them. The CDR3 runs 16 residues. Germline V gene sequence: CDR1 MNHNS, CDR2 SASEGT. The DNA of the CDR3 is TGTGCCAGCAGCGAACCGACATGGGGGGGCAATCAGCCCCAGCATTTT. Amino acid sequence: CASSEPTWGGNQPQHF.